The 19 T cell receptor beta chains below come from one sample, sequenced in a study of T-cell reconstitution after alpha-beta-depleted transplantation in children. Preparation of the TCRbeta library involved a method that used unique molecular identifiers. TCRdb used MiXCR to reprocess the PCR reads, holding one entry per CDR3 protein. The table lists fewer than 700,000 distinct CDR3 sequences, roughly 23% of them singletons. This sample comprised PBMCs, mostly from graft donor cells, obtained 360 days after TCRalphabeta/CD19-depleted stem cell transplant. These receptors were collected from a boy under three years old who had a stem cell transplant for acute myeloid leukemia, so the T cells may come from the graft donor.

CDR3 amino acids: CASSRDGSGANVLTF. In DNA, the CDR3 is TGTGCCAGCAGTCGGGACGGCTCTGGGGCCAACGTCCTGACTTTC. This sequence joins TRBV14 and TRBJ2-6, with D perhaps assigned TRBD1 or TRBD2 (5 bases each). CDR3 size: 15 residues. Germline values: CDR1 SGHDN, CDR2 FVKESK. V was pared by 6 bases and J by 0 bases, with 9 bases between. Full variable domain (rest looked up from reference TRBV14 and TRBJ2-6): EAGVTQFPSHSVIEKGQTVTLRCDPISGHDNLYWYRRVMGKEIKFLLHFVKESKQDESGMPNNRFLAERTGGTYSTLKVQPAELEDSGVYFCASSRDGSGANVLTFGAGSRLTVL.

This clonotype was picked up many times. The chain employs TRBV28 and TRBJ1-4; D uncertain. The CDR3 spans 13 residues. V was clipped by 3 bases and J by 8 bases, with 10 bases between them. CDR1 and CDR2 (germline): MDHEN, SYDVKM. This CDR3 is CASSFPRPEKLFF. The CDR3, as DNA: TGTGCCAGCAGTTTTCCCCGGCCGGAAAAACTGTTTTTT.

This clonotype has at least ten counts. This rearrangement joins TRBV6-1 to TRBJ1-1; the match to TRBD1 covers 10 bases. This CDR3 comprises 15 residues. After removal of 3 bases from V and 1 base from J, the junction contained 2 bases not matched to a gene. Germline V gives CDR1 MNHNS, CDR2 SASEGT. The chain's CDR3 is CASSEDRGANTEAFF. The CDR3, as DNA: TGTGCCAGCAGTGAGGACAGGGGGGCGAACACTGAAGCTTTCTTT.

This clonotype was seen repeatedly, ten times or more. The chain is built from TRBV4-1 and TRBJ1-6; D gene uncertain. The CDR3 is 17 residues long. Germline V lookup: CDR1 MGHRA, CDR2 YSYEKL. The V end was cut by 4 bases, the J end by 0 bases, with 13 bases between. CDR3 region: CASSRAQSSSYNSPLHF. The DNA of the CDR3 is TGCGCCAGCAGCCGAGCACAGTCGAGCTCCTATAATTCACCCCTCCACTTT.

This clonotype was detected ten times or more. The chain joins TRBV5-1 to TRBJ1-2; tentatively, D is TRBD1 (5 bases). Germline V gene sequence: CDR1 SGHRS, CDR2 YFSETQ. Trimming left V 4 bases short and J 4 bases short, with 11 bases between. The CDR3 is 13 amino acids. The DNA for the CDR3 is TGCGCCAGCAGCGGAGGGGCGGGCTATGGCTACACCTTC. This sequence encodes CASSGGAGYGYTF.

The rearrangement joins TRBV28 to TRBJ1-5; 8 positions match TRBD1. The J segment lost 4 bases and the V segment lost 3 bases, leaving 5 bases of the junction unmatched. The CDR3 totals 15 residues. Germline assignment: CDR1 MDHEN and CDR2 SYDVKM. The DNA of the CDR3 is TGTGCCAGCAGTTTCTGGACAGGGCTTAATCAGCCCCAGCATTTT. Translation: CASSFWTGLNQPQHF.

The gene calls are TRBV6-1 and TRBJ2-2, with D possibly being TRBD1 (5 bases). The length of the CDR3 is 14 residues. V lost 6 bases to trimming and J lost 5 bases, with 13 bases between them. CDR1 MNHNS and CDR2 SASEGT come from the germline V gene. For the CDR3, the DNA is TGTGCCAGCAGATCTGACAGTAGGACCGGGGAGCTGTTTTTT. Amino acids: CASRSDSRTGELFF.

This clonotype has at least ten counts. A much more abundant neighbour one base away suggests this may be a read error. The chain links TRBV7-2 to TRBJ2-5, with D unresolved. CDR3 size: 11 residues. Trimming cost V 1 base and J 7 bases, with 4 bases left between them. Germline V gene sequence: CDR1 SGHTA, CDR2 FQGNSA. The CDR3 nucleotides read TGTGCCAGCAGCTTAGAAGTGACCCAGTACTTC. It translates to CASSLEVTQYF.

This clonotype was detected ten times or more. The chain is built from TRBV12-3 or TRBV12-4 and TRBJ1-2; TRBD1 is a possible D gene (5 bases). V dropped 3 bases and J dropped 2 bases, with 7 bases sitting between them. This CDR3 has 13 residues. In nucleotides, the CDR3 is TGTGCCAGCAGTTTCCAGGGCAACTATGGCTACACCTTC. This encodes CASSFQGNYGYTF.

This chain joins TRBV10-3 and TRBJ1-1; D is uncertain. V lost 1 base and J lost 4, with 4 bases in between. Per the germline V gene, CDR1 is ENHRY and CDR2 is SYGVKD. The CDR3 contains 12 residues. In DNA form, the CDR3 reads TGTGCCATCAGTGAGTGGGGCACTGAAGCTTTCTTT. As protein: CAISEWGTEAFF.

This clonotype was counted ten times or more. The rearrangement joins TRBV7-9 to TRBJ2-7; D gene unclear. The germline V and J ends were trimmed by 5 bases and 7 bases, with 21 bases remaining between them. The CDR3 loop spans 15 amino acids. Germline CDR1 and CDR2: SEHNR and FQNEAQ (reference sequence). For the CDR3, the DNA is TGTGCCAGCAGCCTGGCAGGCGGTCCCTCTAGGGAGCAGTACTTC. Its protein is CASSLAGGPSREQYF.

At least ten counts were recorded for this clonotype. The chain recombines TRBV21-1 with TRBJ2-7; no DNA check was done on the table's D call, TRBD1. TRBV21-1 is reported as a pseudogene. The CDR3 spans 14 residues. The CDR3 region has the DNA TGTGCCGGCCCCAGGGTGAAGAGCTCCTACGAGCAGTACTTC. Its protein product is CAGPRVKSSYEQYF.

This clonotype came up once. The chain has TRBV20-1 and TRBJ1-2, with D perhaps matching TRBD1 (5 bases). Germline CDR1 is DFQATT and CDR2 is SNEGSKA (reference sequence). The CDR3 totals 12 residues. V lost 6 bases and J lost 8, with 16 bases in between. CDR3 loop: CSANQMGPGYTF. The CDR3 DNA reads as TGCAGTGCCAACCAGATGGGACCCGGCTACACCTTC.

This clonotype turned up a few times. V usage is TRBV20-1 and J usage is TRBJ2-1; 14 bases agree with TRBD2. CDR1 and CDR2 (germline): DFQATT, SNEGSKA (reference sequence). CDR3 length: 15 residues. The junction had 9 bases not matched to a gene; V was cut back by 6 bases and J by 8 bases. The DNA of the CDR3 is TGCAGTGCGAGACTAGCGGGGGGGCCCTTCGATGAGCAGTTCTTC. Protein product: CSARLAGGPFDEQFF.

This clonotype was counted only a few times. The J gene is TRBJ2-1, the V gene TRBV27, with D possibly matching TRBD2 (6 bases). V was clipped by 6 bases and J by 0 bases, with 18 bases between them. This CDR3 spans 17 amino acids. Germline CDR1 is MNHEY and CDR2 is SMNVEV (reference sequence). CDR3 residues: CASSSAPGTVSYNEQFF. The CDR3 DNA sequence: TGTGCCAGCAGCTCAGCCCCGGGGACTGTCTCCTACAATGAGCAGTTCTTC.

The sample holds many counts of this clonotype. The V call is TRBV28, the J call TRBJ1-2; D is ambiguous. V lost 4 bases to trimming and J lost 5 bases, with 11 bases between them. From germline, CDR1 is MDHEN and CDR2 SYDVKM. CDR3 size: 13 residues. Here the CDR3 DNA reads TGTGCCAGCAGTTCCGCCTTAGAGTATGGCTACACCTTC. This encodes CASSSALEYGYTF.

In its sample, this clonotype was seen many times. This sequence joins TRBV29-1 and TRBJ2-1, with D unresolved. From germline, CDR1 is SQVTM and CDR2 ANQGSEA. The CDR3 has 12 residues. The V gene lost 7 bases and the J gene lost 7 bases, with 14 bases spanning the gap. The CDR3 protein is CSASSSGNEQFF. In DNA, the CDR3 is TGCAGCGCCTCCTCTAGTGGGAATGAGCAGTTCTTC.

This chain uses TRBV19 with TRBJ2-1, with D tentatively TRBD1 (6 bases). The ends were cut back, 5 bases at V and 5 bases at J, with 13 bases in the middle. CDR3 size: 14 residues. CDR1 and CDR2 from the germline V gene are LNHDA and SQIVND (reference sequence). The CDR3 nucleotides are TGTGCCAGTAGTGTACAGGGAGTCGACAATGAGCAGTTCTTC. Encoded protein: CASSVQGVDNEQFF.

This clonotype was seen repeatedly, ten times or more. V usage is TRBV29-1 and J usage is TRBJ2-7; a possible D gene is TRBD1 (6 bases). The germline V gene encodes CDR1 SQVTM and CDR2 ANQGSEA. CDR3 length equals 14 residues. Trimming pared 4 bases from V and 1 base from J, leaving 14 bases between. CDR3 nucleotides: TGCAGCGTTGGGAGTAGGGGGAGATCCTACGAGCAGTACTTC. It codes for CSVGSRGRSYEQYF.